This T cell receptor (beta chain) was profiled in a study of beta chain features in type 1 diabetes. Overall study context: In age, gender and cell yields, patients were similar to healthy donors.

General study findings and limits: It was among patients, rather than healthy donors, that naive, central memory and Treg TCRB repertoires appeared more similar. Shortening of TCRB CDR3s, moderate but significant, appeared in all four CD4+ subsets of Type 1 diabetes patients. Equally in patients and controls, PCR might preferentially amplify shorter templates.

Sequencing targeted expressed TCRB transcripts, as all isolated RNA had been reverse transcribed. Libraries were prepared by immunoSEQ multiplex PCR; TCRdb keeps only in-frame clonotypes and omits some of them. The repertoire holds 600,000 to 700,000 clones, with approximately 13% as singletons. As regards this clone: The antigen remains unidentified. A read error is the likely source, as a far larger clone sits one nucleotide away.

With 6 bases clipped from V and 2 bases from J, the junction kept 4 bases outside the gene matches. CDR3 length: 15 residues. In germline, CDR1 is MNHEY, CDR2 SVGAGI. The sequencing sample was made of naive CD4+ T cells from blood. The chain recombines TRBV6-5 with TRBJ2-1, with 10 bases matching TRBD1. This sequence was found in a man under 40 with type 1 diabetes. CDR3 nucleotide sequence: TGTGCCAGCAGCCAGGGGACAGGGGCCTACAATGAGCAGTTCTTC. Encoded protein: CASSQGTGAYNEQFF.